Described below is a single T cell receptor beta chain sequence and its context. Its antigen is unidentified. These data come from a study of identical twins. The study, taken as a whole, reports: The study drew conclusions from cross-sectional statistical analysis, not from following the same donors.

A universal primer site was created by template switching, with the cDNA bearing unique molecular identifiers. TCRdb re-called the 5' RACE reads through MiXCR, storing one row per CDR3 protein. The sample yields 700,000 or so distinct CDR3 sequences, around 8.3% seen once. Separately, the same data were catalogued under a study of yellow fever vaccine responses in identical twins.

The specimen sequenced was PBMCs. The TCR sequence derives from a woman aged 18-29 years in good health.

In DNA, the CDR3 is TGCAGTGCCCCGGGACACCCAAAGGGGACTGAAGCTTTCTTT. Its translation is CSAPGHPKGTEAFF. This sequence joins TRBV20-1 and TRBJ1-1; a possible D gene is TRBD1 (6 bases). Trimming took 6 bases from V and 5 from J, leaving 19 bases between them. Germline V gene data show CDR1 as DFQATT and CDR2 as SNEGSKA (reference sequence). The CDR3 covers 14 residues.